The present TCR beta chain was sequenced within a study of early stage breast cancer tumors. Study details: Samples were sequenced at around 10-fold average coverage. Study-wide findings and caveats: Bulk DNA sequencing of unsorted cells missed chain pairing and markers. Most shared enriched TCRB sequences were commonly generated ones.

Here immunoSEQ multiplex PCR was the method, and the copy in TCRdb shows in-frame clones only, minus some. The sample has about 72,000 clones, around 85% seen once. V dropped 4 bases and J dropped 5; count of bases not matched to a gene: 7. The CDR3 is 14 amino acids. CDR1 is SQVTM and CDR2 is ANQGSEA in the germline V gene. A note on this clone: The target antigen is unknown.

The chain combines TRBV29-1 with TRBJ2-5, with 10 nucleotides matching TRBD2. The source material was blood. The sequence was obtained from a person in their sixties with breast cancer. This chain's CDR3 is CSVVRAGGSETQYF. In nucleotides, the CDR3 is TGCAGCGTTGTTCGAGCGGGAGGGTCGGAGACCCAGTACTTC.